The clone carrying this T cell receptor beta chain has only a few counts. Germline CDR1 SQVTM, CDR2 ANQGSEA. The V end lost 8 bases, the J end lost 9 bases, and 17 bases lay between the germline ends. There are 12 residues in the CDR3. The data were obtained in a study of early T cells in non-severe SARS-CoV-2 infection. TCRdb fed the 5' RACE reads into MiXCR, producing one record per CDR3 protein. The sample lists about 80,000 distinct CDR3 sequences, roughly a sixth seen once, with around 2.6% in the top ten. The TCR originated in an adult who was a healthcare worker with PCR-confirmed SARS-CoV-2 infection or an uninfected control (not recorded which). This chain joins TRBV29-1 and TRBJ2-1; D is unresolved. Source material: whole blood. This chain's CDR3 is CSLGLGLGEQFF. CDR3 sequence (DNA): TGCAGCCTAGGGCTCGGTCTAGGTGAGCAGTTCTTC.